Following are 18 T cell receptor beta chains from one sample sequenced in a study of OX40 agonist ivuxolimab in advanced cancers. Clones were read by immunoSEQ multiplex PCR, and TCRdb kept only the in-frame ones, dropping some. In the table there are about 50,000 clones, 82% of which are singletons. The sample consisted of CD4+ or CD8+ T cells sorted from blood, taken in a trial of the OX40 agonist ivuxolimab. The receptor source for this set is an adult with an advanced solid tumor such as melanoma, head and neck, liver or kidney cancer.

The V gene is TRBV25-1, the J gene TRBJ1-2; D is possibly TRBD1 (5 bases). Trimming stripped 5 bases from V and 2 bases from J, with 12 bases between. There are 14 residues in the CDR3. Germline V lookup: CDR1 MGHDK, CDR2 SYGVNS. The CDR3 here is CASSPQQDNYGYTF. CDR3 DNA: TGTGCCAGCAGTCCTCAACAGGACAACTATGGCTACACCTTC.

The CDR3 DNA is TGTGCCAGCAGTGGCAGGGGGCGTCCCTCCTACAATGAGCAGTTCTTC. Translation gives CASSGRGRPSYNEQFF. The chain uses TRBV2 and TRBJ2-1; 8 nucleotides agree with TRBD1. Germline CDR1 and CDR2: SNHLY and FYNNEI. The V gene end was trimmed by 4 bases and the J gene end by 0 bases; junction bases not matched to a gene: 5. The length of the CDR3 is 16 residues.

This clone occurred a few times. The chain joins TRBV4-1 to TRBJ2-1; the D gene is possibly TRBD2 (5 bases). Germline loops: CDR1 MGHRA, CDR2 YSYEKL. The CDR3 loop spans 19 amino acids. Deletions cut 0 bases from V and 5 bases from J, with 23 bases between. In DNA, the CDR3 is TGCGCCAGCAGCCAAGAAAATCGGTTGGTCGGGGAGAGGGACAATGAGCAGTTCTTC. Its protein is CASSQENRLVGERDNEQFF.

The chain employs TRBV5-1 and TRBJ2-1; 7 bases align to TRBD1. CDR1 is SGHRS, CDR2 YFSETQ, per germline. Trimming took 0 bases from V and 4 from J; bases not matched to a gene: 1. The CDR3 length is 14 residues. CDR3 in amino acids: CASSLGDSYNEQFF. In DNA, the CDR3 is TGCGCCAGCAGCTTGGGGGACAGTTACAATGAGCAGTTCTTC.

This clone occurred a few times. V usage is TRBV19 and J usage is TRBJ2-7, with 9 bases identical to TRBD1. The CDR3 spans 16 residues. V shed 3 bases and J 2 bases; nucleotides not matched to a gene: 8. CDR1 LNHDA and CDR2 SQIVND come from the germline V gene (reference sequence). The CDR3 loop reads CASSMKGTGFPYEQYF. The CDR3 DNA follows: TGTGCCAGTAGTATGAAAGGGACAGGGTTTCCCTACGAGCAGTACTTC. The full variable domain, in which reference TRBV19 and TRBJ2-7 provide the parts outside the CDR3, is DGGITQSPKYLFRKEGQNVTLSCEQNLNHDAMYWYRQDPGQGLRLIYYSQIVNDFQKGDIAEGYSVSREKKESFPLTVTSAQKNPTAFYLCASSMKGTGFPYEQYFGPGTRLTVT.

In its sample, this clone was seen once. V usage is TRBV19 and J usage is TRBJ2-3; TRBD2 matches at 12 bases. Germline assignment: CDR1 LNHDA and CDR2 SQIVND (reference sequence). V gave up 5 bases and J gave up 2 bases; unmatched junction bases: 2. The CDR3 is 15 residues long. This chain's CDR3 is CASSLAGGPTDTQYF. The CDR3, as DNA: TGTGCCAGTAGTCTAGCGGGGGGGCCCACAGATACGCAGTATTTT.

The chain has TRBV19 and TRBJ2-3, with TRBD2 matching over 10 bases. Germline V gives CDR1 LNHDA, CDR2 SQIVND (reference sequence). This CDR3 has 13 residues. V was pared by 8 bases and J by 4 bases, with 3 bases of the junction left unmatched. CDR3 coding DNA: TGTGCCAGTTCTAGCGGGAGTTCAGATACGCAGTATTTT. It specifies CASSSGSSDTQYF.

This CDR3 reads CASRAGTGEKTQYF. CDR3 in DNA: TGTGCCAGCAGAGCCGGGACAGGGGAAAAGACCCAGTACTTC. The rearrangement links TRBV14 to TRBJ2-5; 10 nucleotides align to TRBD1. This CDR3 is 14 amino acids long. The V segment lost 6 bases and the J segment 6 bases; nucleotides outside the gene matches: 7. Germline CDR1 is SGHDN and CDR2 is FVKESK.

V usage is TRBV9 and J usage is TRBJ2-3, with 9 bases fitting TRBD2. Germline V CDR1 and CDR2: SGDLS, YYNGEE. V was clipped by 3 bases and J by 0 bases; unmatched bases: 8. The CDR3 length is 17 residues. In DNA, the CDR3 is TGTGCCAGCAGCGCACAATTAGCGGGAGTGAGCACAGATACGCAGTATTTT. This translates into CASSAQLAGVSTDTQYF.

The chain combines TRBV5-1 with TRBJ2-2; 12 bases are a match to TRBD2. The CDR3 runs 15 residues. Trimming at V came to 2 bases and at J to 8 bases, leaving 4 bases not matched to a gene. The germline gives CDR1 SGHRS, CDR2 YFSETQ. The CDR3 DNA sequence: TGCGCCAGCAGCTTATCTGGACTAGCGGGAGGGGAGCTGTTTTTT. Its translation: CASSLSGLAGGELFF.

This chain links TRBV30 with TRBJ2-1, with 9 bases fitting TRBD2. The CDR3 sequence is 15 residues long. After removal of 3 bases from V and 0 bases from J, the junction contained 3 bases not matched to a gene. The germline gives CDR1 GTSNPN, CDR2 SVGIG (reference sequence). This CDR3 is CAWRVAGVSYNEQFF. CDR3 sequence (DNA): TGTGCCTGGAGGGTAGCGGGAGTCTCCTACAATGAGCAGTTCTTC. Full variable domain (remainder filled in from reference TRBV30 and TRBJ2-1): SQTIHQWPATLVQPVGSPLSLECTVEGTSNPNLYWYRQAAGRGLQLLFYSVGIGQISSEVPQNLSASRPQDRQFILSSKKLLLSDSGFYLCAWRVAGVSYNEQFFGPGTRLTVL.

The V and J genes are TRBV9 and TRBJ2-7; D is unclear. V was trimmed by 0 bases and J by 6 bases, leaving 13 bases between them. CDR3 length: 14 residues. CDR1 is SGDLS, CDR2 YYNGEE, per germline. The CDR3 sequence is CASSVAGSASEQYF. CDR3 bases: TGTGCCAGCAGCGTAGCAGGATCCGCGAGCGAGCAGTACTTC.

J is TRBJ2-1 and V is TRBV7-2, with D perhaps matching TRBD1 or TRBD2 (6 bases each). V lost 5 bases, J lost 8 bases, and 19 bases lay in between. CDR1 is SGHTA and CDR2 is FQGNSA in the germline V gene. This CDR3 contains 15 residues. CDR3 sequence reads: CASSPEGDPGDEQFF. As DNA, the CDR3 is TGTGCCAGCAGCCCAGAGGGGGACCCGGGGGATGAGCAGTTCTTC.

The rearrangement joins TRBV9 to TRBJ1-5; possible D gene TRBD1, 6 bases. The V gene lost 4 bases and the J gene lost 4 bases, with 15 bases spanning the gap. CDR3 length: 15 amino acids. CDR1 is SGDLS and CDR2 is YYNGEE in the germline V gene. The CDR3 sequence is CASSLRGGINQPQHF. In nucleotides, the CDR3 is TGTGCCAGCAGCTTGAGGGGGGGCATAAATCAGCCCCAGCATTTT.

This clone occurred once. This chain joins TRBV7-9 and TRBJ1-4; TRBD1 is a possible D gene (6 bases). Trimming left V 2 bases short and J 8 bases short, with 12 bases between. The CDR3 is 14 residues long. The V gene's germline CDR1 is SEHNR and CDR2 FQNEAQ (reference sequence). The CDR3, as DNA: TGTGCCAGCAGCTTACGGGGGGCAAACGAAAAACTGTTTTTT. Protein sequence: CASSLRGANEKLFF.

The rearrangement uses TRBV5-1 and TRBJ2-4; TRBD1 matches 7 bases. Germline V CDR1 and CDR2: SGHRS, YFSETQ. The V segment lost 0 bases and the J segment 1 base; nucleotides outside the gene matches: 7. The CDR3 loop spans 17 amino acids. In nucleotides, the CDR3 is TGCGCCAGCAGCTTGGCCTACAGGGGCCGGGCCAAAAACATTCAGTACTTC. Translation gives CASSLAYRGRAKNIQYF.

This sequence joins TRBV11-3 and TRBJ2-6, with TRBD1 matching over 11 bases. V was pared by 3 bases and J by 1 base, with 5 bases of the junction left unmatched. The CDR3 length is 18 residues. CDR1 and CDR2 (germline): SGHNT, YENEEA. The CDR3 bases are TGTGCCAGCAGCTTGGGACAGGGGGGCAATTCTGGGGCCAACGTCCTGACTTTC. Encoded protein: CASSLGQGGNSGANVLTF.

This clone was seen a few times. The chain links TRBV6-5 to TRBJ1-5; D unclear. Germline loops: CDR1 MNHEY, CDR2 SVGAGI. The V gene lost 6 bases and the J gene lost 0 bases, with 9 bases spanning the gap. This CDR3 has 14 amino acids. DNA for the CDR3: TGTGCCAGCAGCCTCGGCTTTAGCAATCAGCCCCAGCATTTT. Translating gives CASSLGFSNQPQHF.